What follows is one T cell receptor (beta chain) and its context. Original processing methods: Using reference gene primer amplification, nucleated cell counts were estimated. Libraries were prepared by immunoSEQ multiplex PCR; TCRdb keeps only in-frame clonotypes and omits some of them. Clone size and the V and J calls come from that table; the DNA yielded D and trimming. The data show 180,000 or so clones, 75% to 90% seen once. The data are from a study of blood T cell repertoires in COVID-19. Study summary: Samples representing acute and convalescent COVID-19 were sourced from the United States, Italy and Spain.

Source material: peripheral blood. This clonotype was sampled from a woman aged 55-69 years with acute or convalescent COVID-19.

For the CDR3, the DNA is TGTGCCAGCAGTTTATGGTATTTTCTTTGGCTGTATAATTCACCCCTCCACTTT. Its protein product is CASSLWYFLWLYNSPLHF. J is TRBJ1-6 and V is TRBV27, with unresolved D. V lost 1 base and J 4 bases, leaving 17 bases between the germline ends. The CDR3 totals 18 residues. The germline V gene encodes CDR1 MNHEY and CDR2 SMNVEV (reference sequence).